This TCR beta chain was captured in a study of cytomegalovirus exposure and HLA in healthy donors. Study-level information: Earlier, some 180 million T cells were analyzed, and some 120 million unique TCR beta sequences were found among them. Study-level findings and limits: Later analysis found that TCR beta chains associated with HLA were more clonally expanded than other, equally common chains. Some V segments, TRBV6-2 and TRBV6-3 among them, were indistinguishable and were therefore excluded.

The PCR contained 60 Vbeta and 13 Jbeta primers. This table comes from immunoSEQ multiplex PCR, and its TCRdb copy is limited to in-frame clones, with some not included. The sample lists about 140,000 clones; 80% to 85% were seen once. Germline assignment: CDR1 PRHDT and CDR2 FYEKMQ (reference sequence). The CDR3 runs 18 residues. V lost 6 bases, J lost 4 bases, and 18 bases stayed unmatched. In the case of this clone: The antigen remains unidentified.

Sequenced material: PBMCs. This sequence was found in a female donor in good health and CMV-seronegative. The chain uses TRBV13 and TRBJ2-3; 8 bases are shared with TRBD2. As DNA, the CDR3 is TGTGCCAGCAGGCCACCCCATCGACTAGCGCAGCGGGCAGATACGCAGTATTTT. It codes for CASRPPHRLAQRADTQYF. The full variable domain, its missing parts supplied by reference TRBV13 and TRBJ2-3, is AAGVIQSPRHLIKEKRETATLKCYPIPRHDTVYWYQQGPGQDPQFLISFYEKMQSDKGSIPDRFSAQQFSDYHSELNMSSLELGDSALYFCASRPPHRLAQRADTQYFGPGTRLTVL.